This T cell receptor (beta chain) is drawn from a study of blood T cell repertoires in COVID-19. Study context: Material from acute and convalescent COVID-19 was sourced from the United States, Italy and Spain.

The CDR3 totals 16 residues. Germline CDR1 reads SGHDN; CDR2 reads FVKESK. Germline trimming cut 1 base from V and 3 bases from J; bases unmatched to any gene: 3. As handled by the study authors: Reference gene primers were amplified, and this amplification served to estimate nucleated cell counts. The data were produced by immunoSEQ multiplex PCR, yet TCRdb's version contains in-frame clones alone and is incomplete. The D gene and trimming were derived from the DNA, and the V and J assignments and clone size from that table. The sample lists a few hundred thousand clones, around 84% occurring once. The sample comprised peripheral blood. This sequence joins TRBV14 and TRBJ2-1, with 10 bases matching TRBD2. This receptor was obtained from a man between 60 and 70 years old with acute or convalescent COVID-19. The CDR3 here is CASSQVASGGYNEQFF. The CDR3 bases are TGTGCCAGCAGCCAAGTGGCTAGCGGGGGCTACAATGAGCAGTTCTTC.